Listed below are T cell receptor beta chains from one sample, sequenced in a study of blood T cell repertoires in COVID-19. The protocol was immunoSEQ multiplex PCR, while the TCRdb copy is restricted to in-frame clones and leaves out a portion. Of 90,000 to 100,000 clones in the sample, roughly 87% were seen once. The sample comprised peripheral blood. These receptors were collected from a man of 80 years or more with acute or convalescent COVID-19. CDR3s include the opening cysteine and the closing phenylalanine or tryptophan. A D gene is named only where the DNA matches it firmly. Clone size is shown for a subset of rows, as once, few, many or a class of expanded clone.

j_call	d_call	clone_size	v_call	cdr3_nt	cdr3_aa
TRBJ2-1	-	-	TRBV19	TGTGCCAGTAGTATGGGGTGGACTACCATCAATGAGCAGTTCTTC	CASSMGWTTINEQFF
TRBJ2-1	TRBD2	-	TRBV10-2	TGCGCCAGCAGTGAGTCCGGGACTAGCGGGAGGGCCGCCCGAAATGAGCAGTTCTTC	CASSESGTSGRAARNEQFF
TRBJ1-1	TRBD1	-	TRBV19	TGTGCCAGTAGTATAATTACGGGGACAGGGGGCTCAACCCTCTTT	CASSIITGTGGSTLF
TRBJ2-3	TRBD2	-	TRBV7-9	TGTGCCAGCAGCTCTAGCGGGAGGACAGATACGCAGTATTTT	CASSSSGRTDTQYF
TRBJ2-5	-	-	TRBV15	TGTGCCACCAGCACAAGAGGAGGAGTAGAGACCCAGTACTTC	CATSTRGGVETQYF
TRBJ2-3	TRBD2	-	TRBV7-2	TGTGCCAGCAGCACTTGGACTAGCGGGGGCCACGTCTTT	CASSTWTSGGHVF
TRBJ2-2	TRBD1	-	TRBV7-2	TGTGCCACCCCCCCCGGGACAGGGTCCAACACCGGGGAGCTGTTTTTT	CATPPGTGSNTGELFF
TRBJ1-6	-	few	TRBV2	TGTGCCAGCAATACAGGACCTAATTCACCCCTCCACTTT	CASNTGPNSPLHF
TRBJ2-7	TRBD2	-	TRBV5-5	TGTGCCAGCAGCTCAGGACTAGTGGGATGGCTGCACGAGCAGTACTTC	CASSSGLVGWLHEQYF
TRBJ2-2	TRBD2	-	TRBV6-6	TGTGCCATTACTAGCGGCACCGGGGAGCTGTTTTTT	CAITSGTGELFF
TRBJ1-1	-	-	TRBV19	TGTGCCAGCTCCCGGGGGGAGGGAGGCACTGAAGCTTTCTTT	CASSRGEGGTEAFF
TRBJ2-1	-	-	TRBV27	TGTGCCAGCAGTCCCCCGGCTAGAAAGCAGTTCTTC	CASSPPARKQFF
TRBJ1-4	-	few	TRBV12-3/TRBV12-4	TGTGCCAGCCGCCTAGGGAGGGAAGAAAAACTGTTTTTT	CASRLGREEKLFF
TRBJ1-3	-	few	TRBV25-1	TGTGCCAGCAGTTTATCTGGAAACACCATATATTTT	CASSLSGNTIYF
TRBJ1-2	-	-	TRBV7-2	TGTGCCAGCAGCTTAGATTTTGGAGAAGTTACCTGGAGGGGCTACACCTTC	CASSLDFGEVTWRGYTF
TRBJ1-2	-	-	TRBV11-2	TGTGCCAGCAGCACTAGCCGGGACCGGGTGGGCTACACCTTC	CASSTSRDRVGYTF
TRBJ2-7	-	-	TRBV3-1/TRBV3-2	TGTGCCAGCAGCGACATGCCGTTCGAGCAGTACTTC	CASSDMPFEQYF
TRBJ1-1	-	-	TRBV3-1/TRBV3-2	TGTGCCAGCAGCCAATCGTTTCGGGGGAACACTGAAGCTTTCTTT	CASSQSFRGNTEAFF
TRBJ2-7	-	-	TRBV30	TGTGCCTGTACAGAGGACTTACGCTCCTACGAGCAGTACTTC	CACTEDLRSYEQYF
TRBJ2-2	-	-	TRBV28	TGTGCCAGCAGTCCCGGGGGAGTTTTTTCCGGGGAGCTGTTTTTT	CASSPGGVFSGELFF
TRBJ2-3	TRBD2	-	TRBV2	TGTGCCAGCAGTGGGAAACTAGCGGGAGTGGCAGATACGCAGTATTTT	CASSGKLAGVADTQYF
TRBJ1-2	TRBD1	few	TRBV7-2	TGTGCCAGCAGCTCCACAGGGGGCTTGAGCTATGGCTACACCTTC	CASSSTGGLSYGYTF
TRBJ1-1	-	-	TRBV6-2/TRBV6-3	TGTGCCAGCAGTTACTACGGGGGGGTGAACACTGAAGCTTTCTTT	CASSYYGGVNTEAFF
TRBJ1-3	TRBD1	few	TRBV6-5	TGTGCCAGCAGTCCGACAGGGCGAACTGGAAACACCATATATTTT	CASSPTGRTGNTIYF
TRBJ2-1	TRBD2	-	TRBV4-1	TGCGCCAGCAGCCAAGTTGGGACTAGTACAACAGATGAGCAGTTCTTC	CASSQVGTSTTDEQFF
TRBJ1-1	TRBD1	-	TRBV2	TGTGCCAGCAGTGCATCCGGGACAGGGAACACTGAAGCTTTCTTT	CASSASGTGNTEAFF
TRBJ2-5	TRBD2	-	TRBV19	TGTGCCAGTAGTAATAGCGGGGGGAACCAAGAGACCCAGTACTTC	CASSNSGGNQETQYF
TRBJ2-2	-	-	TRBV9	TGTGCCAGCAGCGTAGATACTAGTGGGGTCGGGGAGCTGTTTTTT	CASSVDTSGVGELFF
TRBJ1-1	-	-	TRBV12-3/TRBV12-4	TGTGCCAGCAGCCCGGTTCCGTCTGAAGCTTTCTTT	CASSPVPSEAFF
TRBJ1-2	TRBD1	once	TRBV10-3	TGTGCCACCGAAGAACCGGGACAGGGCTATGGCTACACCTTC	CATEEPGQGYGYTF
TRBJ2-1	TRBD2	-	TRBV2	TGTGCCAGCAGGGCCCGGGGGGGGGACTCCTACAATGAGCAGTTCTTC	CASRARGGDSYNEQFF
TRBJ2-7	-	-	TRBV7-9	TGTGCCAGCAGCGTTAGAGGGTACGAGCAGTACTTC	CASSVRGYEQYF
TRBJ2-1	-	-	TRBV7-5	TGTGCCAGAAGCTTAGCAGTTTTACATGGGCAGTTCTTC	CARSLAVLHGQFF
TRBJ1-1	-	-	TRBV3-1/TRBV3-2	TGTGCCAGCAGTCCCGGACAGAACACAGCTTTCTTT	CASSPGQNTAFF
TRBJ2-2	-	few	TRBV7-9	TGTGCCACCCCTGTAGGAGAGGCCCCCGGGGAGCTGTTTTTT	CATPVGEAPGELFF
TRBJ1-2	TRBD1	-	TRBV5-1	TGCGCCAGCATGAGTGGGACAGGGGTATCTGGCTACACCTTC	CASMSGTGVSGYTF
TRBJ2-5	-	-	TRBV12-5	TGTGCTAGTGGTTTGGGGACAGACCAAGAGACCCAGTACTTC	CASGLGTDQETQYF
TRBJ2-2	-	-	TRBV7-2	TGTGCCAGCAGCTTAGCGGAACGGGTGGTCGGGGAGCTGTTTTTT	CASSLAERVVGELFF
TRBJ2-2	-	-	TRBV7-9	TGTGCCAGCAGCTTGGGCCGCGCGAACACCGGGGAGCTGTTTTTT	CASSLGRANTGELFF
TRBJ2-2	TRBD2	-	TRBV5-4	TGTGCCAGCAGCTTGGGACTAGCGGGGGTGTCCGGGGAGCTGTTTTTT	CASSLGLAGVSGELFF
TRBJ2-2	-	-	TRBV21-1	TGTGCCAGCAGCAGGACAGGGGCCGGGGAGCTGTTTTTT	CASSRTGAGELFF
TRBJ1-1	-	-	TRBV5-4	TGTGCCAGCAGCTCCCCCCGGGGGGGGAACACTGAAGCTTTCTTT	CASSSPRGGNTEAFF
TRBJ1-3	TRBD1	-	TRBV20-1	TGCAGTGCTAGTCCAACAGGGGGCACTGGAAACACCATATATTTT	CSASPTGGTGNTIYF
TRBJ2-5	TRBD2	-	TRBV10-3	TGTGCCATCAGTCGGGCCTTAGCGGGGGGTGAGACCCAGTACTTC	CAISRALAGGETQYF
TRBJ1-1	-	few	TRBV6-2/TRBV6-3	TGTGCCAGCAGTTACCTTTATAAGCGGGCCTCTTTTTATGAAGCTTTCTTT	CASSYLYKRASFYEAFF